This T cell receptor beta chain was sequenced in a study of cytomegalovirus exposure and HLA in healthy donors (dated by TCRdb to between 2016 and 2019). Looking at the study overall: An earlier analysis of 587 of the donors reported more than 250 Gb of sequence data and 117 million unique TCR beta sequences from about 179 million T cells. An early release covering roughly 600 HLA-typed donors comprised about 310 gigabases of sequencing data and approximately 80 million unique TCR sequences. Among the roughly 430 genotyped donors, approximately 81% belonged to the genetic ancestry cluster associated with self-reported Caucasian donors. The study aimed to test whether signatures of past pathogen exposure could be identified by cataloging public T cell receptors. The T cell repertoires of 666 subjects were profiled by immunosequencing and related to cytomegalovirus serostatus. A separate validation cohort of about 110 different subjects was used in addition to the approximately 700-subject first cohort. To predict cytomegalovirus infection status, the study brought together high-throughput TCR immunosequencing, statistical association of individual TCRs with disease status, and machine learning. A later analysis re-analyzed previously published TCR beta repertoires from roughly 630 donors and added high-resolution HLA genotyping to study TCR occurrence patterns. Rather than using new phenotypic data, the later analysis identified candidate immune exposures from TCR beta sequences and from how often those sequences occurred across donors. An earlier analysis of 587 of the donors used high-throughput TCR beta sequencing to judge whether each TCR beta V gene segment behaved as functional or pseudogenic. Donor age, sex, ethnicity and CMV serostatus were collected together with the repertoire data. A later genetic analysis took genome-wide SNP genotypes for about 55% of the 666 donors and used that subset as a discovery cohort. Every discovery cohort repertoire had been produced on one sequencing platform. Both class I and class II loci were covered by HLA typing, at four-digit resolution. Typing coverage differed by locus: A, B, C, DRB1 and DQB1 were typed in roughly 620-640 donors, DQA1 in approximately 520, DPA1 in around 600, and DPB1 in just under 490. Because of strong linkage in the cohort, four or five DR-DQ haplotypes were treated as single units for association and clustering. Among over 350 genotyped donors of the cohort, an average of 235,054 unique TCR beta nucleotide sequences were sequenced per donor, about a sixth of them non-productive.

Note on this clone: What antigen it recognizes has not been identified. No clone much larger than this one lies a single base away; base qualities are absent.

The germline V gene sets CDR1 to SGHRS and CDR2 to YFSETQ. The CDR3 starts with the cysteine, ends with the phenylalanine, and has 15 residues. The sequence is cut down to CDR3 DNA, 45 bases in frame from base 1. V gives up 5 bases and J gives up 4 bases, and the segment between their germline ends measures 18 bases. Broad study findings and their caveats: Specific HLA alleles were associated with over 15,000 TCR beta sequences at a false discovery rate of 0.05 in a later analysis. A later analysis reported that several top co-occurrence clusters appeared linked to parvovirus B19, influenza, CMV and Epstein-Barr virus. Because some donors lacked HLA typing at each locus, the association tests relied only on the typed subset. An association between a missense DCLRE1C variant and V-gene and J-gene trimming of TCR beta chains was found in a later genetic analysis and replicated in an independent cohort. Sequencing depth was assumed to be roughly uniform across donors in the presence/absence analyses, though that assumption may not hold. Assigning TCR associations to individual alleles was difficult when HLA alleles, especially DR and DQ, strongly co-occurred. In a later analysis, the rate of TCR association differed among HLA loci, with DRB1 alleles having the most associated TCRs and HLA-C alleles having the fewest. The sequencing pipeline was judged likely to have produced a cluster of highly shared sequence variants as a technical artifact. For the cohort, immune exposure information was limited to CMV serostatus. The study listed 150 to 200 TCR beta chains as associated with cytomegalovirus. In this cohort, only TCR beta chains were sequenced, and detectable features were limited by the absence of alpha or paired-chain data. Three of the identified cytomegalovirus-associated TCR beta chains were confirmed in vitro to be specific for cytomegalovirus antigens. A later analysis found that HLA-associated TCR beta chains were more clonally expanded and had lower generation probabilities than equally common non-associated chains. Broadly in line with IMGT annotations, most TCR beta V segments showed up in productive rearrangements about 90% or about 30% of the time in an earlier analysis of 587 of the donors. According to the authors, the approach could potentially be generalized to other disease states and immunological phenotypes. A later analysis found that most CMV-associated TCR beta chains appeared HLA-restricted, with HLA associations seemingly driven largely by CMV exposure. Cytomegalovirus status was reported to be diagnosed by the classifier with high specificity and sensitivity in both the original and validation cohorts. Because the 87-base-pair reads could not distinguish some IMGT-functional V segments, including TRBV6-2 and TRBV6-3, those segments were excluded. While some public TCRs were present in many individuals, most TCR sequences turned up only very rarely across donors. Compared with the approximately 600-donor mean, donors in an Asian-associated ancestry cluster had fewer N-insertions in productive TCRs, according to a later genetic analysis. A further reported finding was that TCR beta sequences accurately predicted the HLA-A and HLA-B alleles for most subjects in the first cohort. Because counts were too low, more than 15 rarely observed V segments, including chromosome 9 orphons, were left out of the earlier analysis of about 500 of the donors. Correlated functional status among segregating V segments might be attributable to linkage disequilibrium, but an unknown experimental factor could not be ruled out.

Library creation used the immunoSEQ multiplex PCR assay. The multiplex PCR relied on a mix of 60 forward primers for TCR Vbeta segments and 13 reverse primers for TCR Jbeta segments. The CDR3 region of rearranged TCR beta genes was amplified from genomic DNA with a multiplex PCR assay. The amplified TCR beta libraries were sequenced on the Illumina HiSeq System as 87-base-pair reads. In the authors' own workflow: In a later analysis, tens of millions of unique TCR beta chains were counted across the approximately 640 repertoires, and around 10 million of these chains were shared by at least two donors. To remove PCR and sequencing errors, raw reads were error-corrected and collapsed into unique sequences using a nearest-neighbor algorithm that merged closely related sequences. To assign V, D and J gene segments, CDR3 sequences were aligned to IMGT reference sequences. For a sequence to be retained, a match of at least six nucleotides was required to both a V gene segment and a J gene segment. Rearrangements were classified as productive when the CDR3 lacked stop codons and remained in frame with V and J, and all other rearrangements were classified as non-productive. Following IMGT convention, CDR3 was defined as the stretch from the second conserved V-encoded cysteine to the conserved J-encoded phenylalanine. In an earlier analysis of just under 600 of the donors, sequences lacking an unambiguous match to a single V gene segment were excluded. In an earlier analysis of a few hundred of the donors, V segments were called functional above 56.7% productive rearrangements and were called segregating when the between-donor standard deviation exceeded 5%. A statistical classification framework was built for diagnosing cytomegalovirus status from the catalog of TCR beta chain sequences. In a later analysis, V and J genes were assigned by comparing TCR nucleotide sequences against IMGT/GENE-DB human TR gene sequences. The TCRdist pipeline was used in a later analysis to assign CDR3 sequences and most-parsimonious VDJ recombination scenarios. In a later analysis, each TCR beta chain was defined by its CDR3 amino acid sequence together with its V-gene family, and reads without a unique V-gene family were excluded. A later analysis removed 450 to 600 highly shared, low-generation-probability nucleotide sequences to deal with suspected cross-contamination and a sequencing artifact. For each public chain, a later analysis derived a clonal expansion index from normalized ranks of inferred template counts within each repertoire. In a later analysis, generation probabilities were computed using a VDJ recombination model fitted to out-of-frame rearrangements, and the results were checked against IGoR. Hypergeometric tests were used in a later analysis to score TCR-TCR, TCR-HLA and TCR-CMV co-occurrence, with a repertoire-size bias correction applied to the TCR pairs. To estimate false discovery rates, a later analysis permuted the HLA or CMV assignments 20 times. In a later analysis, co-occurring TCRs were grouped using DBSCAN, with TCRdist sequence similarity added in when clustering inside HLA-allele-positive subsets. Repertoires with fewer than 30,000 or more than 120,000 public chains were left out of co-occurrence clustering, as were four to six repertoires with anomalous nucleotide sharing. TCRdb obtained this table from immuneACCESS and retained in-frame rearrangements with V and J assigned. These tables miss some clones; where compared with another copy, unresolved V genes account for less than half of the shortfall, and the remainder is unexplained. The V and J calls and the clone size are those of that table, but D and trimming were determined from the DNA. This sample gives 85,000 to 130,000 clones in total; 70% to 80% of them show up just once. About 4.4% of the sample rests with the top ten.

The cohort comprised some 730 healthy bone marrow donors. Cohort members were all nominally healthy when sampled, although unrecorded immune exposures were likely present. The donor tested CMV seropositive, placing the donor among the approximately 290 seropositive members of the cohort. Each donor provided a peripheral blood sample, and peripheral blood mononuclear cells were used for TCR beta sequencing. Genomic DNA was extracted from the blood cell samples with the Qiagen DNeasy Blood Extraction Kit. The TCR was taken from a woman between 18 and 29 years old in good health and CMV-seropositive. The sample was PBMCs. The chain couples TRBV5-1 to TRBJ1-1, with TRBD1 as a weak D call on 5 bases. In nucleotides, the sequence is TGCGCCAGCAGTACCGCTAACCTAGGGGCCACTGAAGCTTTCTTT. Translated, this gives CASSTANLGATEAFF.